The rows below give T cell receptor beta chains drawn from one sample of a study of T cell repertoires in cytomegalovirus infection. TCRdb fed the reads into MiXCR, producing one record per CDR3 protein. Of under 600,000 distinct CDR3 sequences listed, more than 15% were seen once; the top ten hold roughly 25%. Sample: CD8+ T cells from PBMCs. The receptors were sampled from a human donor in good health (CMV status not recorded). Some clones in this sample may be carry-over from other donors' samples. Both conserved end residues are part of each CDR3. D genes are given only for firm matches. Not all rows give a size; the values are once, few, many and, for expanded clones, a class.

j_gene,abundance,d_gene,v_gene,CDR3aa,CDR3nt
TRBJ2-1,NA,TRBD2,TRBV6-6,CASSYSSTSGRGNEQFF,TGTGCCAGCAGTTACTCGTCGACTAGCGGGAGGGGCAATGAGCAGTTCTTC
TRBJ1-2,many,NA,TRBV7-8,CASSLENTYGYTF,TGTGCCAGCAGCTTAGAGAACACCTATGGCTACACCTTC
TRBJ1-4,many,NA,TRBV11-2,CASGELTNEKLFF,TGTGCCAGCGGGGAGCTAACTAATGAAAAACTGTTTTTT
TRBJ2-7,NA,NA,TRBV6-4,CASRLTGRDPTYEQYF,TGTGCCAGCAGACTAACCGGTCGGGACCCAACCTACGAGCAGTACTTC
TRBJ1-2,few,NA,TRBV7-8,CASSFRGPRGYGYTF,TGTGCCAGCAGCTTCCGAGGGCCAAGGGGGTATGGCTACACCTTC
TRBJ2-7,many,NA,TRBV7-2,CASSSGREWEQYF,TGTGCCAGCAGCTCGGGACGGGAGTGGGAGCAGTACTTC
TRBJ2-7,many,NA,TRBV7-6,CASSHFEDPRPYEQYF,TGTGCCAGCAGCCACTTCGAAGACCCACGGCCCTACGAGCAGTACTTC
TRBJ1-3,few,NA,TRBV20-1,CSARVSEAGNTIYF,TGCAGTGCTAGAGTCTCGGAGGCTGGAAACACCATATATTTT
TRBJ1-1,many,TRBD1,TRBV7-3,CASSLTFLGQKNTEAFF,TGTGCCAGCAGCTTAACCTTCCTGGGACAGAAGAACACTGAAGCTTTCTTT
TRBJ2-4,NA,TRBD2,TRBV11-2,CASSPWTSGSVKNIQYF,TGTGCCAGCAGCCCGTGGACTAGCGGGAGTGTCAAAAACATTCAGTACTTC
TRBJ2-1,many,NA,TRBV27,CASSQGVGGKGEQFF,TGTGCCAGCAGTCAAGGAGTTGGTGGTAAGGGTGAGCAGTTCTTC
TRBJ2-7,few,NA,TRBV5-6,CASSSRADRSSYEQYF,TGTGCCAGCAGCTCGCGAGCAGACAGGAGCTCCTACGAGCAGTACTTC
TRBJ2-5,NA,TRBD1,TRBV5-1,CASSGTGVQETQYF,TGCGCCAGCAGCGGGACAGGGGTACAAGAGACCCAGTACTTC
TRBJ2-5,NA,NA,TRBV13,CASSRRDAEETQYF,TGTGCCAGCAGCCGCCGGGACGCAGAAGAGACCCAGTACTTC
TRBJ1-1,many,NA,TRBV12-3/TRBV12-4,CASRYRAWDTEAFF,TGTGCCAGCAGGTACAGGGCATGGGACACTGAAGCTTTCTTT
TRBJ2-7,NA,NA,TRBV19,CASSMSRTTESYEQYF,TGTGCCAGTAGTATGTCTAGGACAACCGAGAGCTACGAGCAGTACTTC
TRBJ2-1,NA,TRBD1,TRBV7-3,CASGRDRFDEQFF,TGTGCCAGCGGGCGGGACAGGTTCGATGAGCAGTTCTTC
TRBJ2-1,many,TRBD1,TRBV5-1,CASSPDRGQDEQFF,TGCGCCAGCAGCCCGGACAGGGGGCAAGATGAGCAGTTCTTC
TRBJ2-3,many,TRBD2,TRBV12-3/TRBV12-4,CASSLAGGLDTQYF,TGTGCCAGCAGTCTAGCGGGGGGCTTAGATACGCAGTATTTT
TRBJ2-2,NA,TRBD2,TRBV6-1,CASSPRTSGLAGELFF,TGTGCCAGCAGCCCTCGGACTAGCGGTTTAGCCGGGGAGCTGTTTTTT
TRBJ2-3,many,NA,TRBV7-3,CASSTGRVGKTDTQYF,TGTGCCAGCAGCACCGGTCGAGTCGGAAAGACAGATACGCAGTATTTT
TRBJ2-2,many,TRBD2,TRBV7-9,CASSSPRAGRAGELFF,TGTGCCAGCAGCTCACCAAGGGCTGGGAGGGCCGGGGAGCTGTTTTTT
TRBJ2-6,NA,NA,TRBV7-9,CASSHLGGGDRPPSSGANVLTF,TGTGCCAGCAGCCATTTAGGGGGGGGAGACAGGCCACCATCCTCTGGGGCCAACGTCCTGACTTTC
TRBJ2-1,few,TRBD2,TRBV2,CASIPGGYEQFF,TGTGCCAGCATTCCGGGGGGTTATGAGCAGTTCTTC
TRBJ1-1,many,NA,TRBV7-2,CASSLGLVSREAFF,TGTGCCAGCAGCTTAGGTCTGGTTTCGAGGGAAGCTTTCTTT
TRBJ2-1,few,TRBD2,TRBV4-1,CASSPEIAGDRGYEQFF,TGCGCCAGCAGCCCCGAGATAGCGGGGGACCGGGGCTATGAGCAGTTCTTC
TRBJ2-2,few,NA,TRBV5-4,CASSLEARNTGELFF,TGTGCCAGCAGCTTGGAAGCTAGGAACACCGGGGAGCTGTTTTTT
TRBJ2-2,few,NA,TRBV20-1,CSARVSTGNTGELFF,TGCAGTGCTAGAGTATCGACAGGAAACACCGGGGAGCTGTTTTTT
TRBJ1-5,many,NA,TRBV5-6,CASSLGPEGLSNQPQHF,TGTGCCAGCAGCTTGGGTCCCGAGGGATTGAGCAATCAGCCCCAGCATTTT
TRBJ2-3,NA,NA,TRBV18,CASSTESTDTQYF,TGTGCCAGCTCGACGGAAAGCACAGATACGCAGTATTTT
TRBJ2-7,many,TRBD2,TRBV27,CASSLSLAGDEQYF,TGTGCCAGCAGTTTGAGTCTAGCGGGAGACGAGCAGTACTTC
TRBJ1-4,few,TRBD1,TRBV27,CASTLTGENEKLFF,TGTGCCAGCACTCTGACAGGGGAGAATGAAAAACTGTTTTTT
TRBJ1-1,many,TRBD1,TRBV19,CASSKDRGRTEAFF,TGTGCCAGTAGCAAGGACAGGGGGCGAACTGAAGCTTTCTTT
TRBJ2-3,many,NA,TRBV7-9,CASSSGEPQYF,TGTGCCAGCAGCTCAGGAGAGCCGCAGTATTTT
TRBJ2-3,many,TRBD2,TRBV19,CASSIEGAGASPSTDTQYF,TGTGCCAGTAGTATAGAAGGGGCGGGAGCTAGTCCAAGCACAGATACGCAGTATTTT
TRBJ1-5,many,NA,TRBV27,CASSLEGVGNQPQHF,TGTGCCAGCAGTTTGGAGGGGGTAGGCAATCAGCCCCAGCATTTT
TRBJ2-1,NA,TRBD2,TRBV6-6,CASDIAGSSYNEQFF,TGTGCCAGCGATATAGCGGGGAGCTCCTACAATGAGCAGTTCTTC